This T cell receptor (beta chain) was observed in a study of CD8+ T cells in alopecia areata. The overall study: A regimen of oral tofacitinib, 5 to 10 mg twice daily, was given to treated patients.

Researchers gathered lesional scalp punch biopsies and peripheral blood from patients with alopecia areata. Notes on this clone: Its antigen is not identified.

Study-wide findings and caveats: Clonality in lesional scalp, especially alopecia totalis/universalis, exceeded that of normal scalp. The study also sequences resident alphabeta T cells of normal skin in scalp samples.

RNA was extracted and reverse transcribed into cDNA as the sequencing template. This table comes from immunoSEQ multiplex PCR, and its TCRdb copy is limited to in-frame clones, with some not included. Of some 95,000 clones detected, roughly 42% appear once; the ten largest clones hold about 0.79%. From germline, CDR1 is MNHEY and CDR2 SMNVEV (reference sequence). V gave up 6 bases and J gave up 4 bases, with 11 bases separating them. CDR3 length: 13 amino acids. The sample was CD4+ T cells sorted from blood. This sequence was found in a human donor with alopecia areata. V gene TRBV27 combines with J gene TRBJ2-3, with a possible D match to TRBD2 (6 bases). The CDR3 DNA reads TGTGCCAGCAGGGACTATGGGTCAGATACGCAGTATTTT. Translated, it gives CASRDYGSDTQYF.